This T cell receptor beta chain was retrieved from a study of blood T cell repertoires in COVID-19. In the study overall: Acute and convalescent COVID-19 samples came from the United States, Italy and Spain. PBMCs, B-cell-depleted T cells, or T cells were the source of the cDNA or gDNA that made up the material.

Original handling: Reference gene primer amplification gave estimated nucleated cell counts. Repertoires were generated with immunoSEQ multiplex PCR, while TCRdb's copy carries only in-frame clones and drops some. Clonal size and the V and J genes are those of that table, whereas D and trimming came from the DNA. The sample lists 150,000 to 200,000 clones; approximately 92% were seen once. Trimming cost V 1 base and J 1 base, with 5 bases left between them. The CDR3 runs to 15 residues. Looked up from germline, CDR1 is LGHDT and CDR2 is YNNKEL (reference sequence). The TCR comes from a woman in her forties or fifties with acute or convalescent COVID-19. Sequencing was carried out using peripheral blood. This chain joins TRBV3-1 (or the pseudogene TRBV3-2) and TRBJ2-6; D call uncertain. The CDR3 DNA reads as TGTGCCAGCAGCCAAGTGGCTTCTGGGGCCAACGTCCTGACTTTC. Protein product: CASSQVASGANVLTF.